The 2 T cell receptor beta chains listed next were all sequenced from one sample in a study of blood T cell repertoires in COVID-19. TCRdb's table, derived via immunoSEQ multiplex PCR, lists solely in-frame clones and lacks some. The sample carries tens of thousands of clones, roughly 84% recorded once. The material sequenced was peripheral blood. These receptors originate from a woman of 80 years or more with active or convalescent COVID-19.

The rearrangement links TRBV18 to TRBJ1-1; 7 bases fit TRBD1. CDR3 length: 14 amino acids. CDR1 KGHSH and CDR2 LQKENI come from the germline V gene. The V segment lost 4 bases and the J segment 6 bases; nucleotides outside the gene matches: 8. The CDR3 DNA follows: TGTGCCAGCTCACGTTCGACAGGGATCCCTGAAGCTTTCTTT. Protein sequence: CASSRSTGIPEAFF.

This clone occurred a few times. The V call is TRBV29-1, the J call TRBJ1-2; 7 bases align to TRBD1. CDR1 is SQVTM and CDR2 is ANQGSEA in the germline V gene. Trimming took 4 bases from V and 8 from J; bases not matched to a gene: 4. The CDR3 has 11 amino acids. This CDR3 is CSVGGQHGYTF. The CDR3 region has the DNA TGCAGCGTTGGGGGACAGCACGGCTACACCTTC.